This entry describes one T cell receptor (beta chain). Its target is not known. The donors, all healthy, were Caucasians living in Russia, aged roughly 6 to 100. Total RNA, at least 6 micrograms per sample, was extracted from PBMCs. These data come from a study of blood T cells in healthy people across ages. Study-level information: Template switching retrieved approximately one barcoded beta molecule for each two T cells. General study findings and limits: Aged donors had fewer naive CD4+ cells and lower diversity than long-lived donors.

Next came a second PCR, run for about 6 to 12 cycles, which used a sample-barcoded 5' primer along with a J-beta primer mix. MiXCR, applied by TCRdb to the 5' RACE reads, yields one record per CDR3 protein. Here the sample spans 380,000 or so distinct CDR3 sequences, about 52% being singletons. Material: blood. The source is a man aged 55-75 years in good health.

CDR3 amino acids: CASSHHRGSSYEQYF. The DNA for the CDR3 is TGCGCCAGCAGCCACCACAGGGGGAGCTCCTACGAGCAGTACTTC. This chain connects TRBV4-1 to TRBJ2-7; 8 bases match TRBD1. The CDR3 contains 15 residues. Germline CDR1 is MGHRA and CDR2 is YSYEKL. V gave up 3 bases and J gave up 0 bases; unmatched junction bases: 4.